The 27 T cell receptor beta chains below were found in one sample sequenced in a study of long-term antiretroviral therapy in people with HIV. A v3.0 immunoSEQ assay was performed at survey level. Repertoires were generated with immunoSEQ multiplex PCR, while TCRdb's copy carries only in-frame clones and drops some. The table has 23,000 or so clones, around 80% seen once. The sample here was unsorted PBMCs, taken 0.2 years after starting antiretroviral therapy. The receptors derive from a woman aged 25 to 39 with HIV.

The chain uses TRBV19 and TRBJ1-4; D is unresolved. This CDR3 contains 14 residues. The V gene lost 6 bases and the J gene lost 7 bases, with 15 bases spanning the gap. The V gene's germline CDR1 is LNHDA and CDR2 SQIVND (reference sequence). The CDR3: CASREGIGGEKLFF. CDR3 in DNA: TGTGCCAGTAGAGAGGGCATTGGTGGTGAAAAACTGTTTTTT. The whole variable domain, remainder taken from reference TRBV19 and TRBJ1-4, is DGGITQSPKYLFRKEGQNVTLSCEQNLNHDAMYWYRQDPGQGLRLIYYSQIVNDFQKGDIAEGYSVSREKKESFPLTVTSAQKNPTAFYLCASREGIGGEKLFFGSGTQLSVL.

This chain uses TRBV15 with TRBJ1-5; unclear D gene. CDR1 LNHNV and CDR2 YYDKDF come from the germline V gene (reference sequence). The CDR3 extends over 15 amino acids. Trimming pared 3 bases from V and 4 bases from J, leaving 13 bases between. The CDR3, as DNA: TGTGCCACCAGCAGGGATCCAGGCGGAAATCAGCCCCAGCATTTT. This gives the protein CATSRDPGGNQPQHF.

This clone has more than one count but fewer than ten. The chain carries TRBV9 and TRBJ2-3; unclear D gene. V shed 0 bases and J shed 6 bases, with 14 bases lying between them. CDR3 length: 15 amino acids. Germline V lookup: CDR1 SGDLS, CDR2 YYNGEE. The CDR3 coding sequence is TGTGCCAGCAGCGTAGTAGAAGGGTCTTTGGATACGCAGTATTTT. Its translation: CASSVVEGSLDTQYF.

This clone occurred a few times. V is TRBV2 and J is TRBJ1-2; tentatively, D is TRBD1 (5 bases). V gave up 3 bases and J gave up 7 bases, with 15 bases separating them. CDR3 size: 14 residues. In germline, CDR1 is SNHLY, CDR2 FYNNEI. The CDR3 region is CASSEARVGGGYTF. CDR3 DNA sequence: TGTGCCAGCAGTGAGGCCAGGGTAGGTGGTGGCTACACCTTC.

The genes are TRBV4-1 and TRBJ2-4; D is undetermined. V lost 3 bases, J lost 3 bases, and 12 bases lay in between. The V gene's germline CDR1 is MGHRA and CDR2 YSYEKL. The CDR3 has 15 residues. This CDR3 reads CASSHPWPDKNIQYF. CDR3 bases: TGCGCCAGCAGCCATCCGTGGCCGGACAAAAACATTCAGTACTTC.

As DNA, the CDR3 is TGTGCCAGCAGCTTAATCGGGGCAGGGGACATGAACACTGAAGCTTTCTTT. Its protein is CASSLIGAGDMNTEAFF. J is TRBJ1-1 and V is TRBV7-8; the D gene is possibly TRBD1 (6 bases). This CDR3 comprises 17 residues. CDR1 is SGHVS and CDR2 is FQNEAQ in the germline V gene. V dropped 2 bases and J dropped 0 bases, with 16 bases sitting between them.

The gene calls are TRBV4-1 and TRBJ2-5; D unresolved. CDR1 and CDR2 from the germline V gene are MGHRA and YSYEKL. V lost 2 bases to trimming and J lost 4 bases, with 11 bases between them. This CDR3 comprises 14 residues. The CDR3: CASSQINVLETQYF. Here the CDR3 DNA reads TGCGCCAGCAGCCAAATCAACGTGTTAGAGACCCAGTACTTC.

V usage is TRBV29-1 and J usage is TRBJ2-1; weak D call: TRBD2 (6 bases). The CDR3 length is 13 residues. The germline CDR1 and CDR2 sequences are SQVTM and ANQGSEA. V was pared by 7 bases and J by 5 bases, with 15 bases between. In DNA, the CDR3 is TGCAGCGCCACGGGACTTGCCAACAATGAGCAGTTCTTC. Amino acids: CSATGLANNEQFF.

CDR3 bases: TGCGCCAGCAGCGACGACAGGGATCAGCCCCAGCATTTT. Translation gives CASSDDRDQPQHF. J is TRBJ1-5 and V is TRBV5-1; TRBD1 aligns across 7 bases. Germline V gives CDR1 SGHRS, CDR2 YFSETQ. The J segment lost 5 bases and the V segment lost 4 bases, leaving 3 bases of the junction unmatched. CDR3 size: 13 residues.

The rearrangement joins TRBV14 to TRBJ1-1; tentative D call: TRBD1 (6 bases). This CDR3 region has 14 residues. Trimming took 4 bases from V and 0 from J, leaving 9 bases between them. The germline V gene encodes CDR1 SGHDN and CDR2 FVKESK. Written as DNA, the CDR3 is TGTGCCAGCAGCCGTGGACAGATGAACACTGAAGCTTTCTTT. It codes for CASSRGQMNTEAFF.

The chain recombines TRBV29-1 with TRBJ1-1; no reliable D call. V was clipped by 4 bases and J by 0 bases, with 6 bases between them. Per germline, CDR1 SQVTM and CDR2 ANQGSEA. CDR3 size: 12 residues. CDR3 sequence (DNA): TGCAGCGTTGGGGGAGTGAACACTGAAGCTTTCTTT. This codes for CSVGGVNTEAFF.

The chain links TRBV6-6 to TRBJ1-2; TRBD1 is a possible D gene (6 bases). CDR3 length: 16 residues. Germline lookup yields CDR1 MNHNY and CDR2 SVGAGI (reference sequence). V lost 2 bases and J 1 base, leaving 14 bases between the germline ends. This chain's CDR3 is CASSYLTTGINYGYTF. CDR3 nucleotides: TGTGCCAGCAGTTACCTTACGACAGGAATTAACTATGGCTACACCTTC.

The CDR3 here is CASSIQGSYEQYF. CDR3 bases: TGTGCCAGCAGCATACAAGGCTCCTACGAGCAGTACTTC. The V and J genes are TRBV7-3 and TRBJ2-7; D uncertain. Germline loops: CDR1 SGHTA, CDR2 FQGTGA. This CDR3 is 13 amino acids long. V was cut by 5 bases and J by 0 bases, with 8 bases left in between.

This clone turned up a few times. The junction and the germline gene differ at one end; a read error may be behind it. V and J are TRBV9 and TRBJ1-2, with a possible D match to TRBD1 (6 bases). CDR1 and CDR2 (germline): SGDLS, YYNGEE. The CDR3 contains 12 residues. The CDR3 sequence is CASSVGGGGRRF. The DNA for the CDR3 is TGTGCCAGCAGCGTAGGTGGCGGGGGGCGCCGTTTC.

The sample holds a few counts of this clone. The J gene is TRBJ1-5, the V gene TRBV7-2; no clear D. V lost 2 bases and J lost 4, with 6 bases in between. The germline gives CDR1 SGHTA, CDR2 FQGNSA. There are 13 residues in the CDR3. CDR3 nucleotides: TGTGCCAGCAGCTTATCGGGGAATCAGCCCCAGCATTTT. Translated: CASSLSGNQPQHF.

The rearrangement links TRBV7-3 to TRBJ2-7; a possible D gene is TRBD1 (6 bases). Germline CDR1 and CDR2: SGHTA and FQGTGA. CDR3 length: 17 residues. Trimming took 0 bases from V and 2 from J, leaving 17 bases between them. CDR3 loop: CASSLTSVGQKTYEQYF. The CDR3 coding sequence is TGTGCCAGCAGCTTAACGTCGGTTGGACAGAAGACCTACGAGCAGTACTTC.

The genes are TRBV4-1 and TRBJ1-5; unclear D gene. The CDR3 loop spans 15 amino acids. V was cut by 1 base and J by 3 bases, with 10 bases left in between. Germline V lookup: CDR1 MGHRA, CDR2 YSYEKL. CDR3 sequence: CASSQVLQINQPQHF. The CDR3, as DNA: TGCGCCAGCAGCCAAGTCTTACAGATCAATCAGCCCCAGCATTTT.

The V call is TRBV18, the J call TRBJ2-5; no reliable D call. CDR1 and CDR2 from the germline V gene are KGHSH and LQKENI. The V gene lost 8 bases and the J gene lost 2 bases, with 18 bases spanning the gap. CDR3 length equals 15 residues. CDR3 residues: CASTETGVLQETQYF. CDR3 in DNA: TGTGCCAGCACCGAAACCGGTGTCCTACAAGAGACCCAGTACTTC.

DNA of the CDR3: TGCGCCAGCAGCCATACAACCGGGACAGGCCCTCAAGGGCAGTATTTT. Encoded protein: CASSHTTGTGPQGQYF. The chain carries TRBV5-1 and TRBJ2-3; TRBD1 matches at 8 bases. The V gene end was trimmed by 4 bases and the J gene end by 11 bases; junction bases not matched to a gene: 18. In germline, CDR1 is SGHRS, CDR2 YFSETQ. CDR3 length: 16 amino acids. The whole variable domain, filled in from reference TRBV5-1 and TRBJ2-3, reads KAGVTQTPRYLIKTRGQQVTLSCSPISGHRSVSWYQQTPGQGLQFLFEYFSETQRNKGNFPGRFSGRQFSNSRSEMNVSTLELGDSALYLCASSHTTGTGPQGQYFGPGTRLTVL.

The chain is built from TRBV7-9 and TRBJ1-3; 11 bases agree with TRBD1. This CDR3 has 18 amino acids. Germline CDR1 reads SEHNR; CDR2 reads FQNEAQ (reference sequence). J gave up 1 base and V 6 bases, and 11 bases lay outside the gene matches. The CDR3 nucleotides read TGTGCCAGCAGTTTATCCCTCGGACAGGGGGCTTCTGGAAACACCATATATTTT. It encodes CASSLSLGQGASGNTIYF.

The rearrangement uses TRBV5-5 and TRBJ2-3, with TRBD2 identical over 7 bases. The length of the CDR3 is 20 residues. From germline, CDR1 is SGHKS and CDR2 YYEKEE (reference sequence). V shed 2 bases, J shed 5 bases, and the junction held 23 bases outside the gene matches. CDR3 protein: CASSFGSVGGSLRSQDTQYF. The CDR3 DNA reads TGTGCCAGCAGCTTCGGTTCTGTGGGGGGGAGCTTGCGGTCACAAGATACGCAGTATTTT.

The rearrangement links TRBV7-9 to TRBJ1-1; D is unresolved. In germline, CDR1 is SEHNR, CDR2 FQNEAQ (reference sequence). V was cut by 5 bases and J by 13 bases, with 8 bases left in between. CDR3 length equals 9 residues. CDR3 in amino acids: CASSARIFF. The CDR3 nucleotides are TGTGCCAGCAGCGCCCGAATTTTCTTT.

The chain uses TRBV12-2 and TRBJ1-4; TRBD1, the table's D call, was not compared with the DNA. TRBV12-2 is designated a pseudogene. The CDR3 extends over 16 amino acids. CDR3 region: CASRYLQGATNEKLFF. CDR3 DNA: TGTGCAAGTCGTTATCTTCAGGGTGCAACTAATGAAAAACTGTTTTTT.

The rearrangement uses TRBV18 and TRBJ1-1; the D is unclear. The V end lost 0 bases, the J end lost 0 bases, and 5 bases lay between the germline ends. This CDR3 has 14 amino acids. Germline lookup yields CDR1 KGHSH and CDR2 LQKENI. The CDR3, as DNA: TGTGCCAGCTCACCACCGAGGTTGAACACTGAAGCTTTCTTT. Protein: CASSPPRLNTEAFF.

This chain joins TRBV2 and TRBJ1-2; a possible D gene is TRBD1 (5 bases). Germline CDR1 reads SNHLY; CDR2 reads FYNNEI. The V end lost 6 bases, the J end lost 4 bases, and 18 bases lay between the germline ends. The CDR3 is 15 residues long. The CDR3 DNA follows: TGTGCCAGCAGCCCCCTTCGGACACTGGCCTATGGCTACACCTTC. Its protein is CASSPLRTLAYGYTF.

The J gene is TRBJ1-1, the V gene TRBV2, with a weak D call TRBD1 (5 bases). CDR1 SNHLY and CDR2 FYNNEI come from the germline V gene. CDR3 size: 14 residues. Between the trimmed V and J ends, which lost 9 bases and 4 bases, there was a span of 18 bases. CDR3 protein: CASTEGPWGTEAFF. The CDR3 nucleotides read TGTGCCAGTACCGAGGGACCCTGGGGCACTGAAGCTTTCTTT.

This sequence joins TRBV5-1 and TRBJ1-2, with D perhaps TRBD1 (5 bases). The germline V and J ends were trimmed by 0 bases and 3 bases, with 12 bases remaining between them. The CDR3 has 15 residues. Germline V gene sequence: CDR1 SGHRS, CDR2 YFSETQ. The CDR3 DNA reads TGCGCCAGCAGCTTGGAGGCGCAGGGATACTATGGCTACACCTTC. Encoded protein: CASSLEAQGYYGYTF. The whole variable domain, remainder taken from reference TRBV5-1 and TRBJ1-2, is KAGVTQTPRYLIKTRGQQVTLSCSPISGHRSVSWYQQTPGQGLQFLFEYFSETQRNKGNFPGRFSGRQFSNSRSEMNVSTLELGDSALYLCASSLEAQGYYGYTFGSGTRLTVV.